A single sample is the source of the 14 T cell receptor beta chains below, sequenced in a study of blood T cell repertoires in COVID-19. Using immunoSEQ multiplex PCR, the repertoire was profiled, and TCRdb retains in-frame clones only, with some absent. In the table there are about 90,000 clones, less than 85% of which are singletons. Sequenced: peripheral blood. These receptors came from a woman between 65 and 79 years old with acute or convalescent COVID-19.

This chain uses TRBV2 with TRBJ1-2, with 8 bases aligning to TRBD1. CDR3 length: 11 amino acids. Germline values: CDR1 SNHLY, CDR2 FYNNEI. J was trimmed by 4 bases and V by 8 bases; bases with no gene match: 0. Written as DNA, the CDR3 is TGTGCCAGCGGACAGGGCTATGGCTACACCTTC. It specifies CASGQGYGYTF. The full variable domain, with the rest looked up from reference TRBV2 and TRBJ1-2, is EPEVTQTPSHQVTQMGQEVILRCVPISNHLYFYWYRQILGQKVEFLVSFYNNEISEKSEIFDDQFSVERPDGSNFTLKIRSTKLEDSAMYFCASGQGYGYTFGSGTRLTVV.

With respect to this clone: This same CDR3 is encoded by further DNA sequences in the sample. This rearrangement joins TRBV18 to TRBJ2-3; 10 bases are a match to TRBD2. Unmatched junction bases numbered 5, after V lost 3 bases and J lost 2 bases. The germline CDR1 and CDR2 sequences are KGHSH and LQKENI. This CDR3 is built from 16 residues. For the CDR3, the DNA is TGTGCCAGCTCACCCCCTAGCGGGGGCCTCACAGATACGCAGTATTTT. Residues: CASSPPSGGLTDTQYF.

The CDR3 region has the DNA TGTGCCAGTAGTGAACAGGGGGCGGTCTATGGCTACACCTTC. Translation gives CASSEQGAVYGYTF. The chain combines TRBV19 with TRBJ1-2, with TRBD1 matching over 9 bases. Trimming took 5 bases from V and 4 from J; bases not matched to a gene: 5. The CDR3 consists of 14 residues. From germline, CDR1 is LNHDA and CDR2 SQIVND (reference sequence).

The chain combines TRBV28 with TRBJ2-1, with TRBD1 matching 9 bases. Germline V gene data show CDR1 as MDHEN and CDR2 as SYDVKM. CDR3 length equals 15 residues. The V segment lost 5 bases and the J segment 7 bases; nucleotides outside the gene matches: 9. CDR3 DNA: TGTGCCAGCAGTGTCCCGGGACAGGGTGAAAATGAGCAGTTCTTC. Translated, it gives CASSVPGQGENEQFF.

The chain carries TRBV29-1 and TRBJ1-3, with a weak D call TRBD1 (6 bases). Trimming removed 5 bases from V and 3 bases from J, with 23 bases in between. Per the germline V gene, CDR1 is SQVTM and CDR2 is ANQGSEA. The CDR3 is 17 residues long. CDR3 protein: CSVPNTLTGLGGNTIYF. CDR3 coding DNA: TGCAGCGTTCCCAATACCCTTACAGGGTTAGGTGGAAACACCATATATTTT. The whole variable domain, filled in from reference TRBV29-1 and TRBJ1-3, reads SAVISQKPSRDICQRGTSLTIQCQVDSQVTMMFWYRQQPGQSLTLIATANQGSEATYESGFVIDKFPISRPNLTFSTLTVSNMSPEDSSIYLCSVPNTLTGLGGNTIYFGEGSWLTVV.

The genes are TRBV4-2 and TRBJ1-6, with D tentatively TRBD1 (6 bases). CDR3 length equals 14 residues. Germline loops: CDR1 LGHNA, CDR2 YNFKEQ. V was cut by 1 base and J by 6 bases, with 7 bases left in between. CDR3 region: CASSQGQVNSPLHF. In DNA, the CDR3 is TGTGCCAGCAGCCAAGGACAGGTTAATTCACCCCTCCACTTT.

The V call is TRBV7-3, the J call TRBJ2-1; TRBD1 matches 8 bases. The CDR3 covers 16 residues. Trimming at V came to 4 bases and at J to 6 bases, leaving 11 bases not matched to a gene. Looked up from germline, CDR1 is SGHTA and CDR2 is FQGTGA. This chain's CDR3 is CASSSLQGANFNEQFF. CDR3 coding DNA: TGTGCCAGCAGCTCTCTCCAGGGGGCTAACTTCAATGAGCAGTTCTTC.

This sequence joins TRBV4-2 and TRBJ2-1, with 10 bases lining up with TRBD2. Germline V CDR1 and CDR2: LGHNA, YNFKEQ. The trim removed 5 bases at V and 6 bases at J, leaving 10 bases unmatched. CDR3 size: 16 residues. This chain's CDR3 is CASSGDLAGDRNEQFF. The CDR3 DNA reads as TGTGCCAGCAGCGGTGACCTAGCGGGGGACCGCAATGAGCAGTTCTTC.

This clone came up a few times. The chain links TRBV5-4 to TRBJ2-7, with a possible D match to TRBD2 (6 bases). CDR1 and CDR2 from the germline V gene are SGHNT and YYREEE (reference sequence). This CDR3 is 17 amino acids long. The germline V and J ends were trimmed by 0 bases and 0 bases, with 16 bases remaining between them. This CDR3 is CASSLGDGTGSSYEQYF. The CDR3 region has the DNA TGTGCCAGCAGCTTGGGGGACGGGACTGGGTCCTCCTACGAGCAGTACTTC.

The chain carries TRBV7-9 and TRBJ2-1; 9 nucleotides line up with TRBD2. The germline CDR1 and CDR2 sequences are SEHNR and FQNEAQ (reference sequence). V lost 1 base to trimming and J lost 8 bases; unmatched junction nucleotides: 6. CDR3 length: 15 residues. The CDR3 reads CASSLVAGGSHEQFF. The CDR3 DNA reads as TGTGCCAGCAGCTTAGTTGCGGGAGGGTCCCATGAGCAGTTCTTC.

The rearrangement uses TRBV19 and TRBJ1-5; D is ambiguous. V gave up 7 bases and J gave up 2 bases, with 12 bases separating them. The CDR3 is 14 amino acids. The germline V gene has CDR1 LNHDA and CDR2 SQIVND (reference sequence). The CDR3 DNA is TGTGCCAGTACCACCCGGGTAGGCAATCAGCCCCAGCATTTT. It is translated as CASTTRVGNQPQHF.

V is TRBV7-9 and J is TRBJ2-5; no firm D call. Germline CDR1 and CDR2: SEHNR and FQNEAQ (reference sequence). CDR3 length equals 13 residues. Trimming shortened V by 1 base and J by 7 bases, and 10 bases separated the two germline ends. CDR3 in amino acids: CASSLEAPGTQYF. CDR3 nucleotide sequence: TGTGCCAGCAGCTTAGAAGCTCCAGGGACCCAGTACTTC. Full variable domain (rest looked up from reference TRBV7-9 and TRBJ2-5): DTGVSQNPRHKITKRGQNVTFRCDPISEHNRLYWYRQTLGQGPEFLTYFQNEAQLEKSRLLSDRFSAERPKGSFSTLEIQRTEQGDSAMYLCASSLEAPGTQYFGPGTRLLVL.

The rearrangement uses TRBV7-3 and TRBJ2-1, with a tentative D call TRBD2 (6 bases). The CDR3 is 13 residues long. V was pared by 4 bases and J by 9 bases, with 13 bases between. Germline V lookup: CDR1 SGHTA, CDR2 FQGTGA. This CDR3 reads CASSSGAGSEQFF. CDR3 DNA sequence: TGTGCCAGCAGCTCCGGGGCGGGATCTGAGCAGTTCTTC. The full variable domain, in which reference TRBV7-3 and TRBJ2-1 provide the parts outside the CDR3, is GAGVSQTPSNKVTEKGKYVELRCDPISGHTALYWYRQSLGQGPEFLIYFQGTGAADDSGLPNDRFFAVRPEGSVSTLKIQRTERGDSAVYLCASSSGAGSEQFFGPGTRLTVL.

The chain has TRBV6-1 and TRBJ2-7; D is unresolved. V was shortened by 2 bases and J by 1 base, with 12 bases between the two germline ends. The CDR3 is 15 amino acids. Germline V gene lookup returns CDR1 MNHNS and CDR2 SASEGT. For the CDR3, the DNA is TGTGCCAGCAGTGAACAGTTCATGGTGTCCTACGAGCAGTACTTC. Protein product: CASSEQFMVSYEQYF.